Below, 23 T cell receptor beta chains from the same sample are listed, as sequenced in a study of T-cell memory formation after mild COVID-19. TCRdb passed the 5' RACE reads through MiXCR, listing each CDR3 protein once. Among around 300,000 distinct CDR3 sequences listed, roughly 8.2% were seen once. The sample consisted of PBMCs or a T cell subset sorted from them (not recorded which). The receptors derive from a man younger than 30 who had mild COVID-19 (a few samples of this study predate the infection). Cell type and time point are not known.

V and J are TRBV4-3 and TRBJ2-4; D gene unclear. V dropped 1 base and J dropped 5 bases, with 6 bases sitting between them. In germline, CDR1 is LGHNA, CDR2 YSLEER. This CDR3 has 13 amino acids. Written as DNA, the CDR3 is TGCGCCAGCAGCCAAGGGCAGCAAAACATTCAGTACTTC. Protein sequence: CASSQGQQNIQYF.

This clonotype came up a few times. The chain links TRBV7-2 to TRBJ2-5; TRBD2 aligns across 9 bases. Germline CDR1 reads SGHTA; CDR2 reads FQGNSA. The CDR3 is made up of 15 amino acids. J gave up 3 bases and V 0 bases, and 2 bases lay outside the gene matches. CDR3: CASSLAGTSKETQYF. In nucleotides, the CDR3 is TGTGCCAGCAGCTTAGCCGGGACTAGCAAAGAGACCCAGTACTTC.

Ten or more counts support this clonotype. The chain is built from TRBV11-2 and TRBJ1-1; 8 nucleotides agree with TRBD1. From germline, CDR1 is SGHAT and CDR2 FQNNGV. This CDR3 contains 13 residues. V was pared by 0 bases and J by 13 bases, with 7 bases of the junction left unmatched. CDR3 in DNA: TGTGCCAGCAGCTTAGAACCGGACAGGGTTGTTTTCTTT. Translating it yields CASSLEPDRVVFF.

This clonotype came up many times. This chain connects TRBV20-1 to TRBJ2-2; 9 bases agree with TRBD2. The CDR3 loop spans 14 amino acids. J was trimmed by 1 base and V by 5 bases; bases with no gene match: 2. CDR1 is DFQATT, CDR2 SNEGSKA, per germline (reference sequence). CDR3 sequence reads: CSARAGGNTGELFF. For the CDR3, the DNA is TGCAGTGCTCGAGCGGGGGGGAACACCGGGGAGCTGTTTTTT.

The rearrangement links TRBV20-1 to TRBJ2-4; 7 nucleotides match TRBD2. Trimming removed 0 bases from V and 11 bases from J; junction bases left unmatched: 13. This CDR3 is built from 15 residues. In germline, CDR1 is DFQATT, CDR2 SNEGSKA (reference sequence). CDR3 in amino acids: CSARDPASGPSLQYF. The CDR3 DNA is TGCAGTGCTAGAGATCCGGCTAGCGGCCCCTCTCTTCAGTACTTC.

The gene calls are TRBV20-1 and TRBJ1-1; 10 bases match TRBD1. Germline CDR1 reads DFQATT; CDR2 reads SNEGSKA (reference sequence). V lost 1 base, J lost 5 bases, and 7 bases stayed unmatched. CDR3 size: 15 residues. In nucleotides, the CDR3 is TGCAGTGCTAGAGCCATCCGGGACAGGGGAACTGAAGCTTTCTTT. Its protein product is CSARAIRDRGTEAFF.

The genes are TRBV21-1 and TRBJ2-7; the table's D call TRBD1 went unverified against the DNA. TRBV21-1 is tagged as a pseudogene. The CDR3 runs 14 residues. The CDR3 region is CASSFRDRHYEQYV. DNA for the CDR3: TGTGCCAGCAGCTTTCGGGACAGGCACTACGAGCAGTACGTC.

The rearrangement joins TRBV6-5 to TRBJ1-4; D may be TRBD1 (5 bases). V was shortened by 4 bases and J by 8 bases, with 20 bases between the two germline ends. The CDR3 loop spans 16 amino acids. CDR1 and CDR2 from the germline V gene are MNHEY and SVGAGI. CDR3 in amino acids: CASSSTGTGDREKLFF. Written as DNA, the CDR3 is TGTGCCAGCAGTTCCACCGGGACGGGGGATAGGGAAAAACTGTTTTTT.

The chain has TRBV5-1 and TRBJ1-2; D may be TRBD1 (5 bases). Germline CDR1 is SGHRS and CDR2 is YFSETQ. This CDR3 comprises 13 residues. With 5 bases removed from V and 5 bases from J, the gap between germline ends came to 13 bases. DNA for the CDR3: TGCGCCAGCAGTGCCGGGACGGATTATGGCTACACCTTC. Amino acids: CASSAGTDYGYTF. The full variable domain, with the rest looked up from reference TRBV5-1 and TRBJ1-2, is KAGVTQTPRYLIKTRGQQVTLSCSPISGHRSVSWYQQTPGQGLQFLFEYFSETQRNKGNFPGRFSGRQFSNSRSEMNVSTLELGDSALYLCASSAGTDYGYTFGSGTRLTVV.

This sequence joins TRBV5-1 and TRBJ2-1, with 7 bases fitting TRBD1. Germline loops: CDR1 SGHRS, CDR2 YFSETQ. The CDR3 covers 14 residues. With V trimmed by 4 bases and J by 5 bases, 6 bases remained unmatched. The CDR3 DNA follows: TGCGCCAGCAGCCTACAGGGGTTGGACAATGAGCAGTTCTTC. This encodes CASSLQGLDNEQFF.

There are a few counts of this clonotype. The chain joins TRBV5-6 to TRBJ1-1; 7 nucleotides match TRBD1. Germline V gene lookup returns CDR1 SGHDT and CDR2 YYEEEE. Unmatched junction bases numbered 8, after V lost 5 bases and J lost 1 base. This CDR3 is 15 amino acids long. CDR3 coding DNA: TGTGCCAGCAGAGCTATAGACAGGGCGAACACTGAAGCTTTCTTT. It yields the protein CASRAIDRANTEAFF.

The DNA of the CDR3 is TGTGCCAGCAGCCCTTCGTTGGGACAGGGGCGCGGCGGGGAGCTGTTTTTT. The encoded protein is CASSPSLGQGRGGELFF. The chain joins TRBV5-4 to TRBJ2-2, with 10 nucleotides matching TRBD1. The CDR3 loop spans 17 amino acids. Germline CDR1 reads SGHNT; CDR2 reads YYREEE (reference sequence). The V segment lost 4 bases and the J segment 7 bases; nucleotides outside the gene matches: 13.

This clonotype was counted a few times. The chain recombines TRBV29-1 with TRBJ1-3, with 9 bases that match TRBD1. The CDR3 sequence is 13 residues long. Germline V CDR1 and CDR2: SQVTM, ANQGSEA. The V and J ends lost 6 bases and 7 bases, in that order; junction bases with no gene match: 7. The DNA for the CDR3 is TGCAGCGTCTGGGACAGGGCGGGGAACACCATATATTTT. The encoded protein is CSVWDRAGNTIYF.

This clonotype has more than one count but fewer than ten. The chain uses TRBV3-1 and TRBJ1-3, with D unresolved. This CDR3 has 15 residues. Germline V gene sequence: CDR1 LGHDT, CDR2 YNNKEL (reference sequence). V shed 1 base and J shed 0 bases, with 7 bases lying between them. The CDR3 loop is CASSQGLGSGNTIYF. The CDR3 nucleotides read TGTGCCAGCAGCCAAGGCCTAGGCTCTGGAAACACCATATATTTT.

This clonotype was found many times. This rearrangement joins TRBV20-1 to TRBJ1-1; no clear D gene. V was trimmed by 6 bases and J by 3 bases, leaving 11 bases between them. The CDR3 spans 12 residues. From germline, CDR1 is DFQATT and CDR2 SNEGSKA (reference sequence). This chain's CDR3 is CSARPVDTEAFF. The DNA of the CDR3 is TGCAGTGCCCGCCCTGTTGACACTGAAGCTTTCTTT.

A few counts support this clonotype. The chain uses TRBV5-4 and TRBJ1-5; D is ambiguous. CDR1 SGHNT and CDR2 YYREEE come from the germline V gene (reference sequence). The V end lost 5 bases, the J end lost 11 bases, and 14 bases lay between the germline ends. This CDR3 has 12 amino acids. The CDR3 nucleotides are TGTGCCAGCAGAGGCGAGAGGGAGACCCAGCATTTT. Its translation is CASRGERETQHF.

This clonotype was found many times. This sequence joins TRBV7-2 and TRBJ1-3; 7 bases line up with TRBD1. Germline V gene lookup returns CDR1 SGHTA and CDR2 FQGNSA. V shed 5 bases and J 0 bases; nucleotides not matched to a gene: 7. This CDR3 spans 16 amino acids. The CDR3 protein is CASSLQGVLSGNTIYF. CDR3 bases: TGTGCCAGCAGCCTCCAGGGGGTCCTCTCTGGAAACACCATATATTTT.

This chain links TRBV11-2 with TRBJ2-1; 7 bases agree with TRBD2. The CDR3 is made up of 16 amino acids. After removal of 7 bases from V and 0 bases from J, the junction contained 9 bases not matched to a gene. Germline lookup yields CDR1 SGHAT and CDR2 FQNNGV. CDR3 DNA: TGTGCCAGCACCCCCACCCGGGGGGTCTCCTACAATGAGCAGTTCTTC. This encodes CASTPTRGVSYNEQFF.

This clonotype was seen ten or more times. The CDR3 bases are TGTGCCAGCGTCCCGCAGAACACTGAAGCTTTCTTT. This encodes CASVPQNTEAFF. The chain recombines TRBV11-1 with TRBJ1-1, with no clear D. CDR1 is SGHAT, CDR2 FQDESV, per germline (reference sequence). This CDR3 contains 12 residues. V shed 8 bases and J shed 1 base, with 8 bases lying between them.

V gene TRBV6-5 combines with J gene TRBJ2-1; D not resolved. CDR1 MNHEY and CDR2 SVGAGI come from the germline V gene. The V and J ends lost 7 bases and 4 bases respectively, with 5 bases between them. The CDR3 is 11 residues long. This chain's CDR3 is CASKVYNEQFF. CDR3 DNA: TGTGCCAGCAAGGTGTACAATGAGCAGTTCTTC.

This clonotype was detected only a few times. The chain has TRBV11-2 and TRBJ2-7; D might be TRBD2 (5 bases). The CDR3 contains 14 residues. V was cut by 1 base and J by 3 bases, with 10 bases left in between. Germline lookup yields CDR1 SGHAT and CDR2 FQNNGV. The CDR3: CASSLGGSLYEQYV. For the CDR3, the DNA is TGTGCCAGCAGCTTAGGCGGGTCCCTCTACGAGCAGTACGTC.

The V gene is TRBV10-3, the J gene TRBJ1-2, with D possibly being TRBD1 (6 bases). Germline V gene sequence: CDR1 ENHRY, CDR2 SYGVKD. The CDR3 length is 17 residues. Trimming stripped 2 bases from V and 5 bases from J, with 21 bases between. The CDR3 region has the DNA TGTGCCATCAGTGAGGGACATCCCCTGTCGCAGGGGTATGGCTACACCTTC. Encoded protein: CAISEGHPLSQGYGYTF.

The CDR3 nucleotides read TGTGCCAGCAGAGGGACAGGAGTAGACTACACCTTC. It specifies CASRGTGVDYTF. The rearrangement uses TRBV3-1 and TRBJ1-2; 8 bases agree with TRBD1. The V and J ends lost 6 bases and 10 bases, in that order; junction bases with no gene match: 7. The CDR3 loop spans 12 amino acids. CDR1 LGHDT and CDR2 YNNKEL come from the germline V gene (reference sequence). Full variable domain (missing parts from reference TRBV3-1 and TRBJ1-2): DTAVSQTPKYLVTQMGNDKSIKCEQNLGHDTMYWYKQDSKKFLKIMFSYNNKELIINETVPNRFSPKSPDKAHLNLHINSLELGDSAVYFCASRGTGVDYTFGSGTRLTVV.